One sample yielded the 8 T cell receptor beta chains listed below, sequenced in a study of cytomegalovirus exposure and HLA in healthy donors. The PCR contained 60 Vbeta and 13 Jbeta primers. Repertoires were generated with immunoSEQ multiplex PCR, while TCRdb's copy carries only in-frame clones and drops some. The sample holds about 130,000 clones, approximately 75% seen once. The specimen was PBMCs. The receptor set was obtained from a woman between 35 and 50 years old in good health and CMV-seropositive.

This sequence joins TRBV5-4 and TRBJ1-1, with D perhaps TRBD1 (5 bases). The CDR3 extends over 16 amino acids. In germline, CDR1 is SGHNT, CDR2 YYREEE (reference sequence). Trimming removed 3 bases at V and 5 bases at J, with 20 bases between. The CDR3 DNA sequence: TGTGCCAGCAGCTCCGAGGCAGCCCCTCAGGGAACTGAAGCTTTCTTT. Translation: CASSSEAAPQGTEAFF.

The chain couples TRBV20-1 to TRBJ2-5; D is ambiguous. Trimming stripped 6 bases from V and 5 bases from J, with 10 bases between. Germline CDR1 is DFQATT and CDR2 is SNEGSKA (reference sequence). The CDR3 consists of 11 residues. The CDR3 bases are TGCAGTGCCAGGCTCCACGAGACCCAGTACTTC. Translated, it gives CSARLHETQYF.

The chain recombines TRBV10-3 with TRBJ1-2, with 7 bases lining up with TRBD1. Germline-derived CDR1 and CDR2 are ENHRY and SYGVKD. The V and J ends lost 6 bases and 8 bases, in that order; junction bases with no gene match: 12. This CDR3 contains 14 residues. In DNA, the CDR3 is TGTGCCATCAGGATGACAGGGCCTAATATAGGCTACACCTTC. This encodes CAIRMTGPNIGYTF.

This clone was observed a few times. The J gene is TRBJ2-3, the V gene TRBV11-2; no reliable D call. Germline V gives CDR1 SGHAT, CDR2 FQNNGV. Trimming left V 5 bases short and J 14 bases short, with 17 bases between. CDR3 length equals 12 residues. CDR3 sequence reads: CASSEPRRMMYF. CDR3 bases: TGTGCCAGCAGCGAACCTAGACGTATGATGTATTTT. The whole variable domain, filled in from reference TRBV11-2 and TRBJ2-3, reads EAGVAQSPRYKIIEKRQSVAFWCNPISGHATLYWYQQILGQGPKLLIQFQNNGVVDDSQLPKDRFSAERLKGVDSTLKIQPAKLEDSAVYLCASSEPRRMMYFGPGTRLTVL.

The V call is TRBV9, the J call TRBJ1-2; a possible D gene is TRBD1 (6 bases). Between the trimmed V and J ends, which lost 0 bases and 2 bases, there was a span of 11 bases. This CDR3 is 15 amino acids long. CDR1 SGDLS and CDR2 YYNGEE come from the germline V gene. The CDR3 DNA reads as TGTGCCAGCAGCGTAGCTCGACAGGCGAACTATGGCTACACCTTC. This encodes CASSVARQANYGYTF.

This sequence joins TRBV6-6 and TRBJ2-5; 14 bases are shared with TRBD2. The germline V gene encodes CDR1 MNHNY and CDR2 SVGAGI (reference sequence). The CDR3 totals 15 residues. V was clipped by 5 bases and J by 5 bases; unmatched bases: 4. For the CDR3, the DNA is TGTGCCAGCAGTCCGGGACTAGCGGGAGTTGAGACCCAGTACTTC. As protein: CASSPGLAGVETQYF.

The rearrangement links TRBV4-2 to TRBJ2-3; 13 nucleotides match TRBD2. The V gene end was trimmed by 4 bases and the J gene end by 2 bases; junction bases not matched to a gene: 6. The germline gives CDR1 LGHNA, CDR2 YNFKEQ. The CDR3 extends over 17 amino acids. The CDR3, as DNA: TGTGCCAGCAGCCCGGGACTAGCGGGGATTATCACAGATACGCAGTATTTT. Its translation is CASSPGLAGIITDTQYF.

Turning to this clone: This specimen includes other DNA sequences encoding the same CDR3. This chain uses TRBV10-3 with TRBJ2-7; D possibly corresponds to TRBD2 (7 bases). Germline V gives CDR1 ENHRY, CDR2 SYGVKD. The V and J ends lost 10 bases and 6 bases respectively, with 22 bases between them. This CDR3 is built from 14 residues. The CDR3 region has the DNA TGTGCCACTACCGGGGGGCTAGTATCCGTCGAGCAGTACTTC. Encoded protein: CATTGGLVSVEQYF.